The 8 T cell receptor beta chains presented below share a single source sample, sequenced in a study of shared clonotypes between healthy human individuals (dated by TCRdb to the early 2020s). Receptors were amplified or captured by the immunoSEQ multiplex PCR assay. The table comes from immuneACCESS by way of TCRdb, which keeps in-frame sequences with V and J called. Part of the clones is missing from these tables; in studies checked, under half for an unresolved V gene and the rest for unknown reasons. The sample data list 2.3 million or so clones, and 85% to 95% of these were observed just once. The ten largest clones capture about 0.37% of the sample. Sequencing was done on a sample of naive CD4+ T cells from PBMCs. The cell subset or site label for this specimen denotes: CD45RA+ positively selected. The source is a man in his late teens or twenties in good health. Some clones in this sample may be carry-over from other donors' samples.

The chain links TRBV5-1 to TRBJ1-5; D is ambiguous. The germline V and J ends were trimmed by 0 bases and 6 bases, with 13 bases remaining between them. CDR1 is SGHRS and CDR2 is YFSETQ in the germline V gene. The CDR3 runs 15 residues. The CDR3 DNA sequence: TGCGCCAGCAGCTTGGAGGTGGACCGAACTCAGCCCCAGCATTTT. This gives the protein CASSLEVDRTQPQHF.

The V and J genes are TRBV15 and TRBJ1-2; D gene uncertain. Trimming removed 4 bases from V and 3 bases from J, with 18 bases in between. Germline V gene lookup returns CDR1 LNHNV and CDR2 YYDKDF (reference sequence). The CDR3 has 16 amino acids. Here the CDR3 reads CATSTPDGPPDYGYTF. The DNA of the CDR3 is TGTGCCACCAGCACCCCCGACGGGCCCCCGGACTATGGCTACACCTTC.

V gene TRBV4-1 combines with J gene TRBJ2-7; 10 positions agree with TRBD2. V lost 0 bases to trimming and J lost 2 bases; unmatched junction nucleotides: 4. From germline, CDR1 is MGHRA and CDR2 YSYEKL. This CDR3 has 16 residues. The CDR3 sequence is CASSQDTTSGAYEQYF. CDR3 nucleotides: TGCGCCAGCAGCCAAGATACAACTAGCGGGGCCTACGAGCAGTACTTC.

About this clone itself: The sample has other DNA sequences that encode this CDR3 too. This chain connects TRBV18 to TRBJ1-1, with 10 bases fitting TRBD1. CDR1 and CDR2 from the germline V gene are KGHSH and LQKENI. The CDR3 is made up of 15 amino acids. V shed 2 bases and J 3 bases; nucleotides not matched to a gene: 3. The CDR3 spells CASSPRTGGDTEAFF. The DNA for the CDR3 is TGTGCCAGCTCACCAAGGACAGGGGGGGACACTGAAGCTTTCTTT.

This chain uses TRBV29-1 with TRBJ1-1, with a tentative D call TRBD1 (6 bases). Germline-derived CDR1 and CDR2 are SQVTM and ANQGSEA. The CDR3 is 16 amino acids. The ends were cut back, 4 bases at V and 0 bases at J, with 18 bases in the middle. The CDR3 reads CSVARRVKGVNTEAFF. The CDR3 DNA follows: TGCAGCGTTGCTCGTAGGGTGAAGGGGGTGAACACTGAAGCTTTCTTT.

The chain links TRBV11-2 to TRBJ1-1; weak D call: TRBD1 (5 bases). The CDR3 totals 14 residues. CDR1 and CDR2 from the germline V gene are SGHAT and FQNNGV. V was pared by 2 bases and J by 3 bases, with 10 bases between. CDR3 sequence: CASSLSRGDTEAFF. The CDR3 DNA reads as TGTGCCAGCAGCTTATCTCGGGGCGACACTGAAGCTTTCTTT.

This chain connects TRBV28 to TRBJ2-1; maybe TRBD2 (6 bases). This CDR3 has 14 amino acids. V lost 2 bases to trimming and J lost 6 bases, with 11 bases between them. From germline, CDR1 is MDHEN and CDR2 SYDVKM. CDR3 DNA sequence: TGTGCCAGCAGTTTAGGAGGGGACTTCAATGAGCAGTTCTTC. It translates to CASSLGGDFNEQFF.

The chain recombines TRBV7-2 with TRBJ2-3, with 13 bases matching TRBD2. The CDR3 spans 20 residues. The trim removed 0 bases at V and 3 bases at J, leaving 12 bases unmatched. In germline, CDR1 is SGHTA, CDR2 FQGNSA. The CDR3 bases are TGTGCCAGCAGCTTAGCTATTACTAGCGGGAGGGCCGGGAATACAGATACGCAGTATTTT. Protein product: CASSLAITSGRAGNTDTQYF.